Below are 10 T cell receptor beta chains sequenced from a single sample in a study of blood T cell repertoires in COVID-19. The assay was immunoSEQ multiplex PCR, and TCRdb's table has in-frame clones only and misses some. This repertoire shows around 260,000 clones, 85% to 90% found once; its top ten account for around 0.88%. Input material: peripheral blood. These receptors all come from a man aged 25 to 40 with acute or convalescent COVID-19.

The rearrangement uses TRBV5-1 and TRBJ1-5; tentatively, D is TRBD1 (6 bases). The CDR3 contains 17 residues. Trimming shortened V by 2 bases and J by 2 bases, and 17 bases separated the two germline ends. Germline-derived CDR1 and CDR2 are SGHRS and YFSETQ. CDR3 in amino acids: CASSLGQPRDGNQPQHF. The CDR3 DNA reads as TGCGCCAGCAGCTTAGGACAGCCCAGAGATGGCAATCAGCCCCAGCATTTT.

This clone was recorded once. V and J are TRBV27 and TRBJ2-2; D not resolved. Deletions cut 6 bases from V and 7 bases from J, with 12 bases between. Germline V gene data show CDR1 as MNHEY and CDR2 as SMNVEV (reference sequence). The CDR3 contains 13 residues. In nucleotides, the CDR3 is TGTGCCAGCAGATCCCAGGTGGGCGGGGAGCTGTTTTTT. Translating it yields CASRSQVGGELFF.

The rearrangement uses TRBV14 and TRBJ1-1; maybe TRBD1 (6 bases). The CDR3 extends over 16 amino acids. The V gene lost 4 bases and the J gene lost 1 base, with 16 bases spanning the gap. CDR1 and CDR2 (germline): SGHDN, FVKESK. CDR3 nucleotide sequence: TGTGCCAGCAGCCCAAAATACGGGACACCGAACACTGAAGCTTTCTTT. This encodes CASSPKYGTPNTEAFF.

The table lists this clone with a count of one. The rearrangement joins TRBV6-2 or TRBV6-3 to TRBJ2-1, with 10 nucleotides matching TRBD2. CDR1 is MNHEY and CDR2 is SVGEGT in the germline V gene. This CDR3 is built from 16 residues. J lost 7 bases, V lost 6 bases, and 12 bases had no gene match. The CDR3 loop reads CASSLRESGGANEQFF. The CDR3 DNA is TGTGCCAGCAGCCTTCGTGAGAGCGGGGGGGCGAATGAGCAGTTCTTC.

The CDR3 reads CASNEGAGDTIYF. The CDR3 region has the DNA TGTGCCAGTAACGAAGGGGCAGGGGACACCATATATTTT. The chain employs TRBV19 and TRBJ1-3; D may be TRBD1 (6 bases). The CDR3 consists of 13 residues. Germline CDR1 LNHDA, CDR2 SQIVND (reference sequence). V lost 7 bases to trimming and J lost 8 bases, with 15 bases between them.

This rearrangement joins TRBV28 to TRBJ1-5, with 8 bases matching TRBD1. Germline V gene data show CDR1 as MDHEN and CDR2 as SYDVKM. This CDR3 spans 11 amino acids. The V gene end was trimmed by 7 bases and the J gene end by 16 bases; junction bases not matched to a gene: 9. The CDR3 DNA is TGTGCCAGCACCCTGGACAGGGAAGTACATTTT. Translation gives CASTLDREVHF.

CDR3 nucleotide sequence: TGCGCCAGCAGTTCGGAGTCAGATACGCAGTATTTT. This translates into CASSSESDTQYF. This rearrangement joins TRBV5-1 to TRBJ2-3; no clear D gene. V was clipped by 5 bases and J by 4 bases, with 8 bases between them. CDR3 length: 12 amino acids. From germline, CDR1 is SGHRS and CDR2 YFSETQ.

The chain employs TRBV27 and TRBJ2-1; TRBD2 matches 16 bases. The germline V gene encodes CDR1 MNHEY and CDR2 SMNVEV (reference sequence). The junction had 11 bases not matched to a gene; V was cut back by 6 bases and J by 12 bases. The CDR3 sequence is 16 residues long. The CDR3 region has the DNA TGTGCCAGCAGCTCACTCGGGACTAGCGGGGGGGCGTGGCAGTTCTTC. Its protein product is CASSSLGTSGGAWQFF.

The chain employs TRBV6-5 and TRBJ2-7; 9 positions match TRBD2. In germline, CDR1 is MNHEY, CDR2 SVGAGI. This CDR3 is built from 15 residues. V lost 6 bases to trimming and J lost 1 base; unmatched junction nucleotides: 7. DNA for the CDR3: TGTGCCAGCAGGGCTAGCGGGGATAGTTCCTACGAGCAGTACTTC. Translated: CASRASGDSSYEQYF.

CDR3: CASSSRQGEHQPQHF. CDR3 sequence (DNA): TGTGCCAGCAGTTCCCGACAGGGAGAGCATCAGCCCCAGCATTTT. V gene TRBV6-6 combines with J gene TRBJ1-5, with 7 bases lining up with TRBD1. The CDR3 runs to 15 residues. CDR1 MNHNY and CDR2 SVGAGI come from the germline V gene (reference sequence). Unmatched junction bases numbered 8, after V lost 4 bases and J lost 5 bases.